This T cell receptor (beta chain) came from a study of T cell responses to AZD1222 COVID-19 vaccine. Generated by immunoSEQ multiplex PCR, the TCRdb table keeps only in-frame clones and is missing some. The table shows under 200,000 clones, with approximately 92% occurring only once. Remarks on this clone: The target antigen is unknown.

Findings and caveats of the study: Donors in the cohort were predominantly white British and more often female, and clonal diversity was possibly underestimated. Spike-specific TCRs gained breadth and depth after people received two AZD1222 doses. Nearly half of spike-specific TCRs reportedly go after variant regions that carry no mutations.

This specimen was peripheral blood, taken on day 0 of AZD1222 vaccination. This sequence originates from an adult in good health.

CDR3 amino acids: CASGLRGSLLQPQHF. DNA for the CDR3: TGTGCCAGCGGTCTCAGGGGTTCTCTTCTTCAGCCCCAGCATTTT. This chain connects TRBV19 to TRBJ1-5; D is perhaps TRBD1 (6 bases). The V gene lost 9 bases and the J gene lost 6 bases, with 21 bases spanning the gap. Per the germline V gene, CDR1 is LNHDA and CDR2 is SQIVND (reference sequence). The CDR3 has 15 residues.